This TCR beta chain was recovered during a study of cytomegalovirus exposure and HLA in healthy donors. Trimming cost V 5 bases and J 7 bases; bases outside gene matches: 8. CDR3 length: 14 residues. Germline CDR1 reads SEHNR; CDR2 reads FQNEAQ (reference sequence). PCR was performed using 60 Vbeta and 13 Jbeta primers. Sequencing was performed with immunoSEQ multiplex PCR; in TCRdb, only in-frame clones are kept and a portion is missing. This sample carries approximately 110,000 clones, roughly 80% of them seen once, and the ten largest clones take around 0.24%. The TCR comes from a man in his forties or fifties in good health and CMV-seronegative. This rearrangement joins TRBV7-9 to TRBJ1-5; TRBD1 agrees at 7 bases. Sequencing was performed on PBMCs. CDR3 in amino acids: CASSRDREKQPQHF. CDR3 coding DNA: TGTGCCAGCAGCCGTGACAGGGAAAAACAGCCCCAGCATTTT.